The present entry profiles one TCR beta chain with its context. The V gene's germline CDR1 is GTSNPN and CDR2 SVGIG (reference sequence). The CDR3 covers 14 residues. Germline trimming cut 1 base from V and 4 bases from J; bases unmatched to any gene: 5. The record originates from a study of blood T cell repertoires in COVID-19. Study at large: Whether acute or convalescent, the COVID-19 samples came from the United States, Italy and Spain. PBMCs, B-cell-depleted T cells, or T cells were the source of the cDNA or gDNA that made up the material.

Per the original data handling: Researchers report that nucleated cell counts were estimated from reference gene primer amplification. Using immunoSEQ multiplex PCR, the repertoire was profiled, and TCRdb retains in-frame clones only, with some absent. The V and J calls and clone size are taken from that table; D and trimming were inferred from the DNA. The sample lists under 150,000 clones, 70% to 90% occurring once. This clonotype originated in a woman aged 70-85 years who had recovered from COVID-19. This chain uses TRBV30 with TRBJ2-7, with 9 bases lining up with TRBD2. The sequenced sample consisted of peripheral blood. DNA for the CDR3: TGTGCCTGGAGTGGACTAGCGGCAACATACGAGCAGTACTTC. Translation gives CAWSGLAATYEQYF.